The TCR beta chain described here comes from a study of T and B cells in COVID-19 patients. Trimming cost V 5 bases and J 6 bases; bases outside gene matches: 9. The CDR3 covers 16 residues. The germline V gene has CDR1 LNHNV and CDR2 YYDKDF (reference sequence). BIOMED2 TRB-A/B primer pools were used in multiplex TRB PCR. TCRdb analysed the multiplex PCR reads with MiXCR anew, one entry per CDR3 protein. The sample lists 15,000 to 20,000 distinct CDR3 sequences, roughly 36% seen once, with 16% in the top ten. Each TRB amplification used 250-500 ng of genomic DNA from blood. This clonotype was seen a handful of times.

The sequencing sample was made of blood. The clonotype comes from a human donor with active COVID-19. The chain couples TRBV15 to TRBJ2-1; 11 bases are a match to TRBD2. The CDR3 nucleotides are TGTGCCACCAGCCCCATAGTAGCGGGGGGGCCCAATGAGCAGTTCTTC. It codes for CATSPIVAGGPNEQFF.